These T cell receptor beta chains were read from a single sample in a study of T cell repertoires in cytomegalovirus infection. Antigens of these TCRs are unknown. Via MiXCR, TCRdb re-called the reads, giving one row per CDR3 protein. The table includes just over 450,000 distinct CDR3 sequences, more than 40% detected once. Specimen: cultured PBMCs, collected from culture after CMV antigen stimulation. Source of these receptors: a human donor in good health (CMV status not recorded). Some clones in this sample may be carry-over from other donors' samples. Both conserved end residues are part of each CDR3. A D gene is named only where the DNA matches it firmly. Clone size, where shown, is once, few, many, or a class for clones that have expanded.

>few|TRBJ2-1|TRBV10-3|NA
CAISETSPGTQRAYNEQFF
TGTGCCATCAGTGAGACCAGCCCCGGGACCCAGAGGGCCTACAATGAGCAGTTCTTC
>few|TRBJ1-1|TRBV12-3/TRBV12-4|NA
CASSTPGTGGRGFF
TGTGCCAGCAGTACTCCGGGGACCGGGGGCCGGGGTTTCTTT
>many|TRBJ2-7|TRBV7-9|NA
CASSLGGATYEQYF
TGTGCCAGCAGCTTAGGTGGGGCGACCTACGAGCAGTACTTC
>NA|TRBJ1-1|TRBV20-1|NA
CSASVGGMNTEAFF
TGCAGTGCTAGTGTTGGGGGAATGAACACTGAAGCTTTCTTT
>few|TRBJ2-1|TRBV12-3/TRBV12-4|NA
CASSLDLGDEQFF
TGTGCCAGCAGTTTAGATCTCGGGGATGAGCAGTTCTTC
>few|TRBJ1-4|TRBV7-9|TRBD1
CASTDGTGQSEKLFF
TGTGCCAGCACCGACGGGACAGGTCAAAGTGAAAAACTGTTTTTT
>NA|TRBJ1-1|TRBV28|NA
CASSPPGIRDEAFF
TGTGCCAGCAGCCCTCCTGGTATCAGAGATGAAGCTTTCTTT
>NA|TRBJ2-4|TRBV7-2|NA
CASSLASGTLAKNIQYF
TGTGCCAGCAGCTTAGCCTCAGGTACCCTAGCCAAAAACATTCAGTACTTC
>NA|TRBJ2-7|TRBV7-9|NA
CASSSTRGILEQYF
TGTGCCAGCAGCTCCACGCGAGGGATCTTAGAGCAGTACTTC
>NA|TRBJ2-6|TRBV9|TRBD1
CASSVRAGGWANVLTF
TGTGCCAGCAGCGTTAGGGCAGGGGGCTGGGCCAACGTCCTGACTTTC
>NA|TRBJ1-2|TRBV20-1|TRBD1
CSASKLGTGIYGYTF
TGCAGTGCTAGCAAACTCGGGACAGGGATCTATGGCTACACCTTC
>few|TRBJ2-1|TRBV7-9|NA
CASRGRLAWHEQFF
TGTGCCAGCAGGGGGCGGCTAGCTTGGCATGAGCAGTTCTTC
>NA|TRBJ2-1|TRBV7-9|TRBD2
CASSVGTSGRRGPYNEQFF
TGTGCCAGCAGCGTCGGGACTAGCGGGAGACGCGGGCCCTACAATGAGCAGTTCTTC
>NA|TRBJ2-5|TRBV4-2|NA
CASSQDRYRQETQYF
TGTGCCAGCAGCCAAGATCGGTACAGACAAGAGACCCAGTACTTC
>NA|TRBJ1-5|TRBV28|NA
CASLRREASNQPQHF
TGTGCCAGCCTTAGGAGGGAAGCGAGCAATCAGCCCCAGCATTTT
>NA|TRBJ2-5|TRBV28|NA
CASSFRVDLGSPQETQYF
TGTGCCAGCAGTTTCCGAGTGGACCTAGGGTCTCCCCAAGAGACCCAGTACTTC
>few|TRBJ1-2|TRBV7-2|NA
CASSFSEGGYGYTF
TGTGCCAGCAGCTTTAGCGAGGGGGGCTATGGCTACACCTTC
>NA|TRBJ1-2|TRBV29-1|NA
CSVEGFGGYTF
TGCAGCGTTGAAGGATTTGGTGGCTACACCTTC
>NA|TRBJ2-5|TRBV5-1|NA
CASSLLGAPDGQETQYF
TGCGCCAGCAGCTTGCTTGGGGCACCGGACGGCCAAGAGACCCAGTACTTC
>few|TRBJ2-1|TRBV12-5|NA
CASGRGAGEYNEQFF
TGTGCTAGTGGCCGCGGGGCAGGGGAATACAATGAGCAGTTCTTC
>many|TRBJ2-5|TRBV7-8|NA
CASSSLRETQYF
TGTGCCAGCAGCTCCCTAAGGGAGACCCAGTACTTC
>NA|TRBJ2-3|TRBV4-1|TRBD1
CASSQGQGFLVDTQYF
TGCGCCAGCAGCCAGGGACAGGGTTTTTTGGTAGATACGCAGTATTTT
>NA|TRBJ1-1|TRBV2|TRBD1
CASKEGGQTEAFF
TGTGCCAGCAAGGAAGGGGGCCAGACTGAAGCTTTCTTT
>NA|TRBJ1-5|TRBV6-2/TRBV6-3|TRBD1
CASSYRRGRGQPQHF
TGTGCCAGCAGTTACCGCAGGGGGCGAGGTCAGCCCCAGCATTTT
>few|TRBJ2-3|TRBV7-2|NA
CASSLRAADTQYF
TGTGCCAGCAGCTTACGGGCGGCAGATACGCAGTATTTT
>few|TRBJ2-7|TRBV7-8|TRBD2
CASSGLAPSYEQYF
TGTGCCAGCAGCGGACTAGCGCCAAGCTACGAGCAGTACTTC
>NA|TRBJ1-1|TRBV4-3|NA
CASSQDARNTEAFF
TGCGCCAGCAGCCAAGATGCCAGGAATACTGAAGCTTTCTTT
>few|TRBJ2-3|TRBV6-6|NA
CASSGTGSAATDTQYF
TGTGCCAGCAGTGGTACAGGGTCCGCTGCCACAGATACGCAGTATTTT
>NA|TRBJ2-3|TRBV7-6|NA
CASSLWAAGANPDTQYF
TGTGCCAGCAGCTTATGGGCCGCGGGCGCGAATCCAGATACGCAGTATTTT
>NA|TRBJ2-2|TRBV7-2|NA
CASSLDLARGGPAGELFF
TGTGCCAGCAGCTTGGATCTAGCGAGGGGGGGGCCCGCCGGGGAGCTGTTTTTT
>NA|TRBJ2-6|TRBV7-8|NA
CASSNPGANVLTF
TGTGCCAGCAGCAACCCCGGTGCCAACGTCCTGACTTTC
>few|TRBJ1-5|TRBV20-1|TRBD1
CSAHKRTGDNQPQHF
TGCAGTGCGCACAAGCGGACAGGGGACAATCAGCCCCAGCATTTT
>NA|TRBJ2-3|TRBV6-1|TRBD2
CASSQLAASTDTQYF
TGTGCCAGCAGTCAACTAGCGGCCTCCACAGATACGCAGTATTTT
>many|TRBJ1-2|TRBV7-8|TRBD1
CASSSATGGDYGYTF
TGTGCCAGCAGCTCGGCGACAGGGGGCGACTATGGCTACACCTTC
>NA|TRBJ2-1|TRBV6-1|TRBD2
CASSGGLAGNYNEQFF
TGTGCCAGCAGTGGAGGACTAGCGGGGAACTACAATGAGCAGTTCTTC
>many|TRBJ1-2|TRBV7-2|NA
CASSDYRDINYGYTF
TGTGCCAGCAGCGACTACAGGGACATTAACTATGGCTACACCTTC
>few|TRBJ2-1|TRBV12-3/TRBV12-4|TRBD1
CASSQAGAQGKEQFF
TGTGCCAGCAGCCAAGCCGGTGCACAGGGGAAGGAGCAGTTCTTC
>NA|TRBJ1-3|TRBV15|TRBD1
CATSEGTAVSGNTIYF
TGTGCCACCAGCGAGGGGACAGCCGTTTCTGGAAACACCATATATTTT
>NA|TRBJ1-5|TRBV20-1|NA
CSARDYRQQNQPQHF
TGCAGTGCTAGAGATTATCGACAGCAAAATCAGCCCCAGCATTTT
>NA|TRBJ2-5|TRBV6-1|NA
CASHSHRDGKETQYF
TGTGCCAGCCATTCACACCGGGACGGAAAAGAGACCCAGTACTTC
>few|TRBJ2-1|TRBV18|NA
CASSPLLDNEQFF
TGTGCCAGCTCACCACTACTAGACAATGAGCAGTTCTTC
>NA|TRBJ2-5|TRBV12-5|NA
CASGPGNQETQYF
TGTGCTAGTGGTCCGGGAAACCAAGAGACCCAGTATTTC
>NA|TRBJ2-7|TRBV6-1|TRBD1
CASKLDRGRDEQYF
TGTGCCAGCAAGTTAGACAGGGGCCGGGACGAGCAGTACTTC
>few|TRBJ1-2|TRBV7-9|TRBD1
CASSLIRTGSGYTF
TGTGCCAGCAGCTTAATTCGGACAGGCTCTGGCTACACCTTC
>NA|TRBJ2-2|TRBV2|TRBD1
CASRGDRVPTGELFF
TGTGCCAGCAGGGGGGACAGGGTCCCCACCGGGGAGCTGTTTTTT
>NA|TRBJ2-2|TRBV4-1|TRBD1
CASSQDQGAGLFF
TGCGCCAGCAGCCAAGATCAGGGGGCAGGGCTGTTTTTT
>few|TRBJ2-6|TRBV12-3/TRBV12-4|NA
CASSQELSGANVLTF
TGTGCCAGCAGTCAAGAGTTATCTGGGGCCAACGTCCTGACTTTC
>NA|TRBJ2-5|TRBV5-4|TRBD1
CASSSQQGEETQYF
TGTGCCAGCAGCTCCCAACAGGGGGAAGAGACCCAGTACTTC
>NA|TRBJ2-1|TRBV5-6|TRBD2
CAIGLGGSSYNEQFF
TGTGCCATCGGATTGGGGGGGAGCTCCTACAATGAGCAGTTCTTC
>few|TRBJ2-6|TRBV7-2|TRBD1
CASSIGQGIYSGANVLTF
TGTGCCAGCAGCATTGGACAGGGGATCTACTCTGGGGCCAACGTCCTGACTTTC
>few|TRBJ2-5|TRBV18|NA
CASSPLGAPETQYF
TGTGCCAGCTCACCATTGGGAGCCCCCGAGACCCAGTACTTC
>few|TRBJ1-5|TRBV7-9|NA
CASAQVGQPQHF
TGTGCCAGCGCCCAGGTGGGACAGCCCCAGCATTTT
>NA|TRBJ2-1|TRBV9|TRBD2
CASSVRPTSGYNEQFF
TGTGCCAGCAGCGTACGGCCGACTAGCGGCTACAATGAGCAGTTCTTC
>NA|TRBJ2-2|TRBV7-8|NA
CASSFKNTGELFF
TGTGCCAGCAGCTTTAAGAACACCGGGGAGCTGTTTTTT
>NA|TRBJ2-3|TRBV7-6|TRBD2
CASSLTLAGARGTDTQYF
TGTGCCAGCAGCTTAACGCTAGCGGGGGCTCGGGGCACAGATACGCAGTATTTT
>few|TRBJ2-7|TRBV5-1|NA
CASSLGPQGYEQYF
TGCGCCAGCAGCTTGGGACCGCAAGGTTACGAGCAGTACTTC
>NA|TRBJ2-1|TRBV12-3/TRBV12-4|NA
CASSSGRDNEQFF
TGTGCCAGCAGTTCAGGACGGGACAATGAGCAGTTCTTC
>NA|TRBJ1-1|TRBV6-6|TRBD1
CASSPQGWYTEAFF
TGTGCCAGCAGCCCACAGGGGTGGTACACTGAAGCTTTCTTT